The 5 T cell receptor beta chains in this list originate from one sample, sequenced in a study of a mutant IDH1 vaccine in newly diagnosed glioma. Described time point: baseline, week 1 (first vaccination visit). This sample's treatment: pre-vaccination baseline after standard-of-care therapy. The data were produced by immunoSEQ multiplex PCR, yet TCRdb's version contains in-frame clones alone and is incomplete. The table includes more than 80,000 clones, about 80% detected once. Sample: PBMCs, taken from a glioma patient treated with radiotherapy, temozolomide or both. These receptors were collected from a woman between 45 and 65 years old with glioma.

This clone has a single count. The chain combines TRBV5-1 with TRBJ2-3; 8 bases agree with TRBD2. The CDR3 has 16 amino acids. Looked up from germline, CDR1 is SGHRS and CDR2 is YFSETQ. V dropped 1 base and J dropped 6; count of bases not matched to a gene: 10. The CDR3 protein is CASSLPSGSRSDTQYF. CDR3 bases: TGCGCCAGCAGCTTGCCTAGCGGGTCCCGGTCCGATACGCAGTATTTT. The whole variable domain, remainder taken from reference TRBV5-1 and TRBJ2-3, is KAGVTQTPRYLIKTRGQQVTLSCSPISGHRSVSWYQQTPGQGLQFLFEYFSETQRNKGNFPGRFSGRQFSNSRSEMNVSTLELGDSALYLCASSLPSGSRSDTQYFGPGTRLTVL.

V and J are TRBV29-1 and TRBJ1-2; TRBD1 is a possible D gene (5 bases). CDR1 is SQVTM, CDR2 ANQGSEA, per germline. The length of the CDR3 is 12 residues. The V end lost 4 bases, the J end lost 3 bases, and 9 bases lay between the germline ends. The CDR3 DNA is TGCAGCGTTGGGGGCTTTGACTATGGCTACACCTTC. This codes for CSVGGFDYGYTF.

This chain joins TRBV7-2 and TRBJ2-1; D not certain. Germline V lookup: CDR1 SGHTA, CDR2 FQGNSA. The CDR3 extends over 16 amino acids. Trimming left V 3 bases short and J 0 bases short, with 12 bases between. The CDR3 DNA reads TGTGCCAGCAGCTTCGGTACGGGCCCCTCCTACAATGAGCAGTTCTTC. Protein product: CASSFGTGPSYNEQFF.

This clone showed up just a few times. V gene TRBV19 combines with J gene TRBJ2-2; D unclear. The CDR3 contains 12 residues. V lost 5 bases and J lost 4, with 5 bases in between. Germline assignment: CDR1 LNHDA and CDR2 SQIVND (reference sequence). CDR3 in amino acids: CASSVSTGELFF. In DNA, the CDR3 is TGTGCCAGTAGTGTCAGCACCGGGGAGCTGTTTTTT.

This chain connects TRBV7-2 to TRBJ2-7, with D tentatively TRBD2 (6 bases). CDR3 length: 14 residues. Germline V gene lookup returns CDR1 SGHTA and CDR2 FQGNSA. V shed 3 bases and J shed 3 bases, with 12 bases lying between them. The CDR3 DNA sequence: TGTGCCAGCAGCTTCTCTAGCGCGAGCTACGAGCAGTACTTC. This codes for CASSFSSASYEQYF.